These T cell receptor beta chains were read from a single sample in a study of T-cell reconstitution after alpha-beta-depleted transplantation in children. Each CDR3 protein gets one entry after TCRdb re-called the PCR reads with MiXCR. Counted here are 170,000 or so distinct CDR3 sequences, 6.5% to 7.5% occurring once; the ten biggest clones make up over 2.5%. The sequences come from PBMCs from the stem cell graft donor, collected from the stem cell graft. All receptors come from a human donor who donated a stem cell graft to a child with Wiskott-Aldrich syndrome. CDR3s include the opening cysteine and the closing phenylalanine or tryptophan. Each record gives: J gene, V gene, CDR3 protein.

J gene: TRBJ2-5
V gene: TRBV12-3/TRBV12-4
CDR3 protein: CASSPRRAQETQYF

J gene: TRBJ2-7
V gene: TRBV6-2/TRBV6-3
CDR3 protein: CASRSRGSYEQYF

J gene: TRBJ2-7
V gene: TRBV30
CDR3 protein: CAWSEGETYEQYF

J gene: TRBJ2-3
V gene: TRBV12-3/TRBV12-4
CDR3 protein: CASSFRDRDTQYF

J gene: TRBJ2-7
V gene: TRBV29-1
CDR3 protein: CSVETGQGLVEQYF

J gene: TRBJ1-1
V gene: TRBV6-1
CDR3 protein: CASRDRGNTEAFF

J gene: TRBJ2-1
V gene: TRBV5-5
CDR3 protein: CASSLGTGGGRFEQFF

J gene: TRBJ2-5
V gene: TRBV20-1
CDR3 protein: CSAFSGTGGSQETQYF

J gene: TRBJ1-6
V gene: TRBV25-1
CDR3 protein: CASRVHDNSPLHF

J gene: TRBJ1-1
V gene: TRBV5-1
CDR3 protein: CASSGGLLPGNTEAFF

J gene: TRBJ2-1
V gene: TRBV20-1
CDR3 protein: CSARALHSGSLNEQFF

J gene: TRBJ2-7
V gene: TRBV6-2/TRBV6-3
CDR3 protein: CASSWDTYSYEQYF

J gene: TRBJ2-2
V gene: TRBV7-8
CDR3 protein: CASSLLSTGELFF

J gene: TRBJ2-5
V gene: TRBV6-2/TRBV6-3
CDR3 protein: CASMILGGETQYF

J gene: TRBJ1-4
V gene: TRBV5-1
CDR3 protein: CASSPGRVDGKLFF